This T cell receptor beta chain was found in a study of tumor-infiltrating lymphocytes in primary liver carcinoma. Whole-study context: Male and female patients aged 30 to 69 years made up the cohort.

There are many counts of this clonotype. For each extraction, RNA and DNA were obtained together from approximately 20-30 mg of unsorted bulk tissue. All tumor samples contained more than 85% viable tumor cells. The investigators made TCR beta cDNA from around 530 ng total RNA, using a constant-region primer. Modified slightly, ARM-PCR produced TCR beta libraries over three nested multiplex PCR rounds. TCRdb ran MiXCR on the multiplex PCR reads and lists one entry per CDR3 protein. Among about 30,000 distinct CDR3 sequences listed, 60% to 80% were seen once. The sequence was obtained from a woman aged 30 to 39 with primary liver carcinoma and hepatitis B virus infection. Sequences were obtained from liver tumor tissue from sampling region 3. Subset specified: tumor region T3, left-lateral pole.

CDR3 amino acids: CSASPQNSPLHF. The CDR3, as DNA: TGCAGTGCTAGTCCACAGAATTCACCCCTCCACTTT. V is TRBV20-1 and J is TRBJ1-6; D is unclear. CDR1 is DFQATT and CDR2 is SNEGSKA in the germline V gene (reference sequence). Trimming removed 3 bases at V and 7 bases at J, with 7 bases between. The CDR3 extends over 12 amino acids.